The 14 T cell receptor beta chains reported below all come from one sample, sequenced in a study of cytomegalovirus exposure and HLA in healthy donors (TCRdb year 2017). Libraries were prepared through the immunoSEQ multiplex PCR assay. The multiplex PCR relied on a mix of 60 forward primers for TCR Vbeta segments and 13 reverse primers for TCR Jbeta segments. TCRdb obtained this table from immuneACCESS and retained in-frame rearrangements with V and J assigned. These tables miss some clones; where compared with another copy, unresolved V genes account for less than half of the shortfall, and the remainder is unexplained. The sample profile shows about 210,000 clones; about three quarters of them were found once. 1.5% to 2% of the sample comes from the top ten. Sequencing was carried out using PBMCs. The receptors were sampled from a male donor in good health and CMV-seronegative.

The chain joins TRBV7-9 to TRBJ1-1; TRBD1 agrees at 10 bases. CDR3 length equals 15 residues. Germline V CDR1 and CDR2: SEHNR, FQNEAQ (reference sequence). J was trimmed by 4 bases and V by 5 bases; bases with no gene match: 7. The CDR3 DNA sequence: TGTGCCAGCAGCCTGACAGGGGGCGCGGGCACTGAAGCTTTCTTT. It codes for CASSLTGGAGTEAFF.

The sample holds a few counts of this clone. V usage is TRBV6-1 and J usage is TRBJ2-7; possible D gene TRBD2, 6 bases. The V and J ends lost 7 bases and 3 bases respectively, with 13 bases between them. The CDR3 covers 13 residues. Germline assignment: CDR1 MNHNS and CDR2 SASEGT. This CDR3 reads CASIPTGSYEQYF. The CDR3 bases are TGTGCCAGCATTCCCACCGGGAGCTACGAGCAGTACTTC.

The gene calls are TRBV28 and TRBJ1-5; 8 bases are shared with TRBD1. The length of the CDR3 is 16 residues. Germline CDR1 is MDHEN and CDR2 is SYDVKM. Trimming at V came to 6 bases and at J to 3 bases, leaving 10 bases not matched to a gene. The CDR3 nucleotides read TGTGCCAGCAGCCGACGACAGGGGCTAAACAATCAGCCCCAGCATTTT. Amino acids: CASSRRQGLNNQPQHF.

The CDR3 protein is CAWSVRQGNYGYTF. CDR3 bases: TGTGCCTGGAGTGTAAGGCAGGGGAACTATGGCTACACCTTC. The chain combines TRBV30 with TRBJ1-2, with a tentative D call TRBD1 (6 bases). V lost 0 bases, J lost 2 bases, and 10 bases lay in between. In germline, CDR1 is GTSNPN, CDR2 SVGIG (reference sequence). The CDR3 runs to 14 residues.

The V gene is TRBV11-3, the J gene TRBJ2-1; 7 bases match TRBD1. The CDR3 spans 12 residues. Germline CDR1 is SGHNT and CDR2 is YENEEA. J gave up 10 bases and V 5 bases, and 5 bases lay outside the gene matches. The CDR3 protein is CASSRGPWEQFF. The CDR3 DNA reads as TGTGCCAGCAGCAGGGGGCCCTGGGAGCAGTTCTTC.

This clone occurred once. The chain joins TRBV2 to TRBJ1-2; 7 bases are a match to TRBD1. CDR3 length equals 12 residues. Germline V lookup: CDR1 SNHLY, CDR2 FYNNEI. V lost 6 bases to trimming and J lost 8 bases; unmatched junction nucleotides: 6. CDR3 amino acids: CASSARQGGYTF. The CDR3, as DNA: TGTGCCAGCAGCGCGAGACAGGGCGGCTACACCTTC.

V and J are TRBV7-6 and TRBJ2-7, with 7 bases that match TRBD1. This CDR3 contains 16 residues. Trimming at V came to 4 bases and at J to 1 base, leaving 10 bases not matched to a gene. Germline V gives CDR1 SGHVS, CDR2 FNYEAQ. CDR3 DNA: TGTGCCAGCAGCTCAAGCTGGACAGGAAGGTCCTACGAGCAGTACTTC. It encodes CASSSSWTGRSYEQYF.

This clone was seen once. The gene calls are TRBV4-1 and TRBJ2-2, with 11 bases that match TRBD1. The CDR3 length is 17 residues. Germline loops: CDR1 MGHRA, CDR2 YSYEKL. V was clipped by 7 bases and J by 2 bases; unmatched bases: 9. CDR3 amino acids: CASTSWTGGANTGELFF. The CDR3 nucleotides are TGCGCCAGCACCTCGTGGACAGGGGGCGCAAACACCGGGGAGCTGTTTTTT.

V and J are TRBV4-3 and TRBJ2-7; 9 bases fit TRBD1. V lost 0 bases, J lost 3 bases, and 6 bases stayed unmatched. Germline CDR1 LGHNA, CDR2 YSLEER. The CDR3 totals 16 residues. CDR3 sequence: CASSQDPTGGGYEQYF. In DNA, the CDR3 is TGCGCCAGCAGCCAAGACCCGACAGGGGGGGGCTACGAGCAGTACTTC.

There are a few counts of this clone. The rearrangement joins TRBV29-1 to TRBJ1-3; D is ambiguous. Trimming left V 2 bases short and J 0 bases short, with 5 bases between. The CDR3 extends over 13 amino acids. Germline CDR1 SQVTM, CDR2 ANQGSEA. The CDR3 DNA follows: TGCAGCGTTGAATTCCACTCTGGAAACACCATATATTTT. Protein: CSVEFHSGNTIYF.

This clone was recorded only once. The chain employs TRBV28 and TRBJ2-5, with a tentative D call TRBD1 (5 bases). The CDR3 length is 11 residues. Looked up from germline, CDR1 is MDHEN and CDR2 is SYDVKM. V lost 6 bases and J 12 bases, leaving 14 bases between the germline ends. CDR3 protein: CASSLGATEYF. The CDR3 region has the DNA TGTGCCAGCAGCCTGGGCGCGACAGAGTACTTC.

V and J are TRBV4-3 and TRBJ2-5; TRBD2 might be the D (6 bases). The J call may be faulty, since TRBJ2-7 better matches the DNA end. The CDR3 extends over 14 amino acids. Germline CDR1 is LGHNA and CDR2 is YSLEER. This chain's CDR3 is CASSQEGRRNEQYF. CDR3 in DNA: TGCGCCAGCAGCCAGGAGGGGCGGCGGAACGAGCAGTACTTC.

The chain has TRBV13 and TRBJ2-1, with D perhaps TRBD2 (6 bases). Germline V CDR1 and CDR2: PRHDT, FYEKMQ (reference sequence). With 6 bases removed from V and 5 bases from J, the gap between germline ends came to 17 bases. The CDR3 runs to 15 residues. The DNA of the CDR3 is TGTGCCAGCAGTCTACGGGGACTCGGTCACAATGAGCAGTTCTTC. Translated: CASSLRGLGHNEQFF.

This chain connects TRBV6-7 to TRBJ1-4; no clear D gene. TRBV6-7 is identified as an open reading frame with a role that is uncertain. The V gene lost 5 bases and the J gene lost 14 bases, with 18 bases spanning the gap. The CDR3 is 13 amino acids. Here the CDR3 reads CASSSPPEGILFF. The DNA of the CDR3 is TGTGCCAGCAGTAGTCCCCCAGAGGGTATCCTGTTTTTT.